This TCR beta chain was documented in a study of T cell changes during pregnancy in multiple sclerosis. V shed 6 bases and J 7 bases; nucleotides not matched to a gene: 9. The CDR3 has 14 amino acids. Germline values: CDR1 WSHSY, CDR2 SAAADI. The table came from immunoSEQ multiplex PCR; TCRdb's copy has only in-frame clones and leaves some out. The data hold 80,000 to 100,000 clones, with roughly nine tenths observed a single time. The sample here was peripheral blood, taken in the second trimester of pregnancy. The V call is TRBV10-2, the J call TRBJ1-5; 7 bases align to TRBD1. The clonotype was recovered from a female donor in good health, enrolled as a control in a pregnancy study. The CDR3 DNA follows: TGCGCCAGCAGAGCCCGACAGGGAGGACAGCCCCAGCATTTT. Amino acid sequence: CASRARQGGQPQHF.